This paragraph reports one TCR beta chain. These data are taken from a study of blood T cell repertoires in COVID-19. V was pared by 7 bases and J by 1 base, with 13 bases between. The germline CDR1 and CDR2 sequences are SGHRS and YFSETQ. The CDR3 length is 14 residues. The table came from immunoSEQ multiplex PCR; TCRdb's copy has only in-frame clones and leaves some out. The data hold more than 85,000 clones, with 84% observed a single time. Sequencing input: peripheral blood. The TCR sequence derives from a woman aged 60-70 years with acute or convalescent COVID-19. The chain recombines TRBV5-1 with TRBJ2-3; TRBD2 might be the D (6 bases). The CDR3 nucleotides are TGCGCCAGCCGGTTCCCGGGGGGCACAGATACGCAGTATTTT. This sequence encodes CASRFPGGTDTQYF.